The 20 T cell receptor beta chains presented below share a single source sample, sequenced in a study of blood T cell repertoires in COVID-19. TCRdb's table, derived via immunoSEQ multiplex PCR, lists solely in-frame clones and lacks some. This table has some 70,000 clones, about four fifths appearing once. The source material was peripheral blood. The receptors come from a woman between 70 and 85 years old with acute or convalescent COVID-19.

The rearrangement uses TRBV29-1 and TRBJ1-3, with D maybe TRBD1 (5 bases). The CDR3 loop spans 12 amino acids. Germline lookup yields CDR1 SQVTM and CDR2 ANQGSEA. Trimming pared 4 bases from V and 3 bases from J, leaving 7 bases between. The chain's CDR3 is CSVGGVGNTIYF. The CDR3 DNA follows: TGCAGCGTTGGGGGGGTTGGAAACACCATATATTTT.

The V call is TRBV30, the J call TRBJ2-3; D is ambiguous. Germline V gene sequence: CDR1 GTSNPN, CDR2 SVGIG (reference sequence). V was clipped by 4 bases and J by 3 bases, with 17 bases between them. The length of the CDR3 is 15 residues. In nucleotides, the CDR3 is TGTGCCTGGATTCAGTGGGCGAAACAAACAGATACGCAGTATTTT. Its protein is CAWIQWAKQTDTQYF. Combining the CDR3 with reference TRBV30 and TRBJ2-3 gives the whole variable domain SQTIHQWPATLVQPVGSPLSLECTVEGTSNPNLYWYRQAAGRGLQLLFYSVGIGQISSEVPQNLSASRPQDRQFILSSKKLLLSDSGFYLCAWIQWAKQTDTQYFGPGTRLTVL.

CDR3 in DNA: TGCAGTGCTAGTACGCAGGGGGCGGGCTATGGCTACACCTTC. It specifies CSASTQGAGYGYTF. The chain links TRBV20-1 to TRBJ1-2; 8 nucleotides agree with TRBD1. This CDR3 is 14 amino acids long. V gave up 3 bases and J gave up 4 bases; unmatched junction bases: 7. The germline V gene has CDR1 DFQATT and CDR2 SNEGSKA (reference sequence).

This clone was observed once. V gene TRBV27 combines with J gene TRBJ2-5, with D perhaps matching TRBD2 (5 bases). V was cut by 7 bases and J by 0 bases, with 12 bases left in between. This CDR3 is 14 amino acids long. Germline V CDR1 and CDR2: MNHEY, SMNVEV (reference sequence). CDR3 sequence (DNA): TGTGCCAGCAAAAGATCGGGGAACCAAGAGACCCAGTACTTC. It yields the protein CASKRSGNQETQYF.

This CDR3 reads CSVREVETQYF. The CDR3 region has the DNA TGCAGCGTTCGTGAGGTTGAGACCCAGTACTTC. The genes are TRBV29-1 and TRBJ2-5, with D hard to call. Germline V gene data show CDR1 as SQVTM and CDR2 as ANQGSEA. V gave up 5 bases and J gave up 5 bases, with 9 bases separating them. The CDR3 sequence is 11 residues long. Full variable domain (missing parts from reference TRBV29-1 and TRBJ2-5): SAVISQKPSRDICQRGTSLTIQCQVDSQVTMMFWYRQQPGQSLTLIATANQGSEATYESGFVIDKFPISRPNLTFSTLTVSNMSPEDSSIYLCSVREVETQYFGPGTRLLVL.

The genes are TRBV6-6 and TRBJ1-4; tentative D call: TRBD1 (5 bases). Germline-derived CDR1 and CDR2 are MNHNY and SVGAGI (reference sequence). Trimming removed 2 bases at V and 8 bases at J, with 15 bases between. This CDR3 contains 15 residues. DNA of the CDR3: TGTGCCAGCAGTTACCCAACCACAGGAACCGAAAAACTGTTTTTT. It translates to CASSYPTTGTEKLFF.

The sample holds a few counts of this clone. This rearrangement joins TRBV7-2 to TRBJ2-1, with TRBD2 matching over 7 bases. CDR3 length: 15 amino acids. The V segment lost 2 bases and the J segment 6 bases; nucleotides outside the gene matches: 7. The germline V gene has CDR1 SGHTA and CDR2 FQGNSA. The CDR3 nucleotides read TGTGCCAGCAGCTTAAACTTCGGGGGGATCAATGAGCAGTTCTTC. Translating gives CASSLNFGGINEQFF.

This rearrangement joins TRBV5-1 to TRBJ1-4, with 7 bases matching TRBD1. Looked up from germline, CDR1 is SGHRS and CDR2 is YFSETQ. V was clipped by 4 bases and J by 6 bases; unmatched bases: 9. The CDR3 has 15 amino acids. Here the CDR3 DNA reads TGCGCCAGCAGCGTCCAGGGGGACCTCTATGAAAAACTGTTTTTT. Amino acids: CASSVQGDLYEKLFF.

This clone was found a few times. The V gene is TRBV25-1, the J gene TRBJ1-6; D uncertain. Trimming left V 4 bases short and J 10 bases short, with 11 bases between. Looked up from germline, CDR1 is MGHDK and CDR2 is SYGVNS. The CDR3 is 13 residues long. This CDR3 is CASSAQTSSPLHF. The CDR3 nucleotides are TGTGCCAGCAGTGCCCAGACTTCCTCACCCCTCCACTTT.

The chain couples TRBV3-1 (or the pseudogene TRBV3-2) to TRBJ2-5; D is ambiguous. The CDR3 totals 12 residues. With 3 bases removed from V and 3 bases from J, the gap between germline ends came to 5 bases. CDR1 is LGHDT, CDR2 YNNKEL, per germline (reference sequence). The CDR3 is CASSQSEETQYF. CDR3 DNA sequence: TGTGCCAGCAGCCAGTCCGAAGAGACCCAGTACTTC.

CDR3 protein: CASSWGDRRSSTDTQYF. The CDR3 DNA reads as TGTGCCAGCAGTTGGGGGGACAGGCGATCTAGCACAGATACGCAGTATTTT. The V call is TRBV27, the J call TRBJ2-3; 8 bases align to TRBD1. Germline trimming cut 4 bases from V and 0 bases from J; bases unmatched to any gene: 9. Germline values: CDR1 MNHEY, CDR2 SMNVEV (reference sequence). The CDR3 is 17 residues long.

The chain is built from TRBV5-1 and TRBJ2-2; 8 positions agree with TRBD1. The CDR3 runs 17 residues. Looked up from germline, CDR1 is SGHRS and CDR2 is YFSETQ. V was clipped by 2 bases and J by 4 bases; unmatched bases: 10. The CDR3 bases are TGCGCCAGCAGCTTACATCCCGGGACAGGCTCCACCGGGGAGCTGTTTTTT. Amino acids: CASSLHPGTGSTGELFF.

In DNA, the CDR3 is TGTGCCAGCAGTCGGACAGACCCTAACTATGGCTACACCTTC. It encodes CASSRTDPNYGYTF. The rearrangement links TRBV6-5 to TRBJ1-2; tentative D call: TRBD1 (6 bases). With 5 bases removed from V and 0 bases from J, the gap between germline ends came to 10 bases. The CDR3 consists of 14 residues. CDR1 is MNHEY, CDR2 SVGAGI, per germline.

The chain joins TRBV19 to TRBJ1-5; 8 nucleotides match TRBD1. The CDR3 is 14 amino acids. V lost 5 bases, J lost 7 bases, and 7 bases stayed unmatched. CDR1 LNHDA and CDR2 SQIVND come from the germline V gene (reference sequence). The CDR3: CASSEDRGGQPQHF. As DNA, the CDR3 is TGTGCCAGTAGTGAAGACAGGGGTGGACAGCCCCAGCATTTT.

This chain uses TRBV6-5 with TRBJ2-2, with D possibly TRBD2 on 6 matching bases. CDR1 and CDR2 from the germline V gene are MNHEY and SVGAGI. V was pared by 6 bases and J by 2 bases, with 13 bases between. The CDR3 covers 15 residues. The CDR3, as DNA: TGTGCCAGCAGCCGCGGGACTGCCAACACCGGGGAGCTGTTTTTT. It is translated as CASSRGTANTGELFF.

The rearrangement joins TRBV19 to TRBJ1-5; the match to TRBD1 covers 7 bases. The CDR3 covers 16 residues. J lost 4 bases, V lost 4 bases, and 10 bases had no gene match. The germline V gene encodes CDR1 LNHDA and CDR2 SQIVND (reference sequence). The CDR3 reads CASSKRQGQLNQPQHF. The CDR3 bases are TGTGCCAGTAGTAAAAGACAGGGCCAGTTAAATCAGCCCCAGCATTTT.

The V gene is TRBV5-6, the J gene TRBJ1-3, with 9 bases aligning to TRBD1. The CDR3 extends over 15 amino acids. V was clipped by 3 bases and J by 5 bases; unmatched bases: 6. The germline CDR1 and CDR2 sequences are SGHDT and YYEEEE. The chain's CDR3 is CASSSTGGSRNTIYF. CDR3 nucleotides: TGTGCCAGCAGCTCCACAGGGGGCAGTAGAAACACCATATATTTT.

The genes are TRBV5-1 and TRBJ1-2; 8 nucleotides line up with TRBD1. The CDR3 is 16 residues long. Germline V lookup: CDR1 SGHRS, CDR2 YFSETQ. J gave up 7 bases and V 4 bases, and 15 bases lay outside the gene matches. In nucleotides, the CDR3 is TGCGCCAGCAGCCCAGGACAGGGACGGGGAAGTGGTGGCTACACCTTC. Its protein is CASSPGQGRGSGGYTF. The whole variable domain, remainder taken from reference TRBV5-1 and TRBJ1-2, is KAGVTQTPRYLIKTRGQQVTLSCSPISGHRSVSWYQQTPGQGLQFLFEYFSETQRNKGNFPGRFSGRQFSNSRSEMNVSTLELGDSALYLCASSPGQGRGSGGYTFGSGTRLTVV.

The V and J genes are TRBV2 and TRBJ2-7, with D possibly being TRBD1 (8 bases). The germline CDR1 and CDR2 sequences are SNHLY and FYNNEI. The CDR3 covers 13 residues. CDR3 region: CAVGTGGEGEQYF. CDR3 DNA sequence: TGTGCAGTAGGAACAGGGGGGGAGGGCGAGCAGTACTTC.

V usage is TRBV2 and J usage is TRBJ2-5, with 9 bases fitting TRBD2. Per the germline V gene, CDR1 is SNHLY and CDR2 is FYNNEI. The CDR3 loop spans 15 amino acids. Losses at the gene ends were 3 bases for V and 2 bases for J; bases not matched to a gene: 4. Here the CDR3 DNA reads TGTGCCAGCAGTGATCTAGCGGGGAGACAAGAGACCCAGTACTTC. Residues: CASSDLAGRQETQYF.